Included here is one TCR beta chain sequence, with context. The CDR3 totals 13 residues. V dropped 4 bases and J dropped 1 base, with 7 bases sitting between them. The data were taken from a study of T cell responses to AZD1222 COVID-19 vaccine. The assay was immunoSEQ multiplex PCR, and TCRdb's table has in-frame clones only and misses some. The sample has more than 110,000 clones, approximately 89% seen once. The sequence derives from an adult in good health. Material: peripheral blood, obtained on day 0 of AZD1222 vaccination. The V gene is TRBV12-3 or TRBV12-4, the J gene TRBJ1-1; possible D gene TRBD1, 5 bases. The CDR3 loop is CASSYRRNTEAFF. The CDR3 coding sequence is TGTGCCAGCAGTTACAGGCGGAACACTGAAGCTTTCTTT.